The sequence of this T cell receptor beta chain was determined in a study of OX40 agonist ivuxolimab in advanced cancers. Study-level background: At doses from 0.01 to 10 mg/kg, patients were given intravenous ivuxolimab every 2 weeks.

Generated by immunoSEQ multiplex PCR, the TCRdb table keeps only in-frame clones and is missing some. The sample has 43,000 or so clones; about 88% are singletons. In the case of this clone: Its antigen is not identified.

General study results and limits: On average, CD8+ T cells showed a greater number of expanded clones than CD4+. At doses 0.1 to 3.0 mg/kg, CD4+ and CD8+ clones expanded.

Any history of autoimmune disease or systemic immunosuppression disqualified patients. The sequenced sample was CD4+ or CD8+ T cells sorted from blood, obtained in a trial of the OX40 agonist ivuxolimab. The source is an adult with an advanced solid tumor such as melanoma, head and neck, liver or kidney cancer.

CDR3 amino acids: CASREGTTVYGYTF. The CDR3 bases are TGTGCCAGCAGGGAAGGGACAACCGTCTATGGCTACACCTTC. The V gene is TRBV28, the J gene TRBJ1-2; D is possibly TRBD1 (6 bases). There are 14 residues in the CDR3. Germline V gives CDR1 MDHEN, CDR2 SYDVKM. V lost 6 bases and J 4 bases, leaving 15 bases between the germline ends.